These 13 T cell receptor beta chains came from one sample sequenced in a study of blood T cell repertoires in COVID-19. Sequencing used immunoSEQ multiplex PCR; TCRdb keeps in-frame clones, though not all of them. The sample lists roughly 150,000 clones, more than 90% seen once, with about a sixth in the top ten. The sequenced sample was peripheral blood. All receptors derive from a man aged 60 to 69 with active or convalescent COVID-19.

About this clone: A junction boundary mismatches the germline segment, possibly from a read error. The chain couples TRBV7-9 to TRBJ1-4, with D hard to call. This CDR3 has 15 residues. In germline, CDR1 is SEHNR, CDR2 FQNEAQ (reference sequence). The CDR3 DNA is TGTGCCAGCAGCTACTACTTAGAGGCTAAGGAAAAACTGTTTTTT. Its protein product is CASSYYLEAKEKLFF.

This chain joins TRBV28 and TRBJ1-2; TRBD1 matches 7 bases. Germline V CDR1 and CDR2: MDHEN, SYDVKM. The CDR3 is 13 amino acids. J was trimmed by 8 bases and V by 6 bases; bases with no gene match: 9. CDR3 amino acids: CASSSTGLLGYTF. In DNA form, the CDR3 reads TGTGCCAGCAGCTCGACAGGGCTTCTGGGCTACACCTTC.

The chain is built from TRBV5-1 and TRBJ2-2; 8 nucleotides match TRBD1. The CDR3 contains 18 residues. Germline-derived CDR1 and CDR2 are SGHRS and YFSETQ. The ends lost 4 bases at V and 1 base at J; junction bases unmatched: 12. CDR3 DNA sequence: TGCGCCAGCAGCGTCGTCTCAGGGGGCGCGGGGAACACCGGGGAGCTGTTTTTT. This gives the protein CASSVVSGGAGNTGELFF.

The V gene is TRBV6-5, the J gene TRBJ1-2, with 9 bases lining up with TRBD1. Germline V gene data show CDR1 as MNHEY and CDR2 as SVGAGI. Trimming cost V 8 bases and J 3 bases; bases outside gene matches: 10. This CDR3 comprises 15 residues. The DNA of the CDR3 is TGTGCCAGCTCCGACCCCGGACAGGGGCACTATGGCTACACCTTC. This translates into CASSDPGQGHYGYTF.

The chain has TRBV19 and TRBJ1-2, with D maybe TRBD1 (6 bases). CDR1 LNHDA and CDR2 SQIVND come from the germline V gene (reference sequence). The CDR3 spans 15 residues. Between the trimmed V and J ends, which lost 6 bases and 0 bases, there was a span of 14 bases. In DNA form, the CDR3 reads TGTGCCAGTAGCCCCGTGACAGGAACTAACTATGGCTACACCTTC. It is translated as CASSPVTGTNYGYTF.

The chain uses TRBV7-2 and TRBJ1-2; tentative D call: TRBD1 (6 bases). Trimming stripped 1 base from V and 8 bases from J, with 11 bases between. This CDR3 has 13 residues. The germline CDR1 and CDR2 sequences are SGHTA and FQGNSA. The CDR3 sequence: CASSLDAGGGYTF. CDR3 bases: TGTGCCAGCAGCTTAGATGCTGGGGGCGGCTACACCTTC. Drawing the rest from reference TRBV7-2 and TRBJ1-2, the complete variable domain is GAGVSQSPSNKVTEKGKDVELRCDPISGHTALYWYRQSLGQGLEFLIYFQGNSAPDKSGLPSDRFSAERTGGSVSTLTIQRTQQEDSAVYLCASSLDAGGGYTFGSGTRLTVV.

CDR3 in DNA: TGTGCCTGGAGCGCAACCGGGAGCGTGAACACTGAAGCTTTCTTT. It yields the protein CAWSATGSVNTEAFF. V usage is TRBV30 and J usage is TRBJ1-1; no reliable D call. The germline gives CDR1 GTSNPN, CDR2 SVGIG (reference sequence). The CDR3 consists of 15 residues. Trimming removed 3 bases at V and 0 bases at J, with 14 bases between.

This chain links TRBV7-9 with TRBJ1-1, with no clear D. The CDR3 is 15 residues long. The V end was cut by 1 base, the J end by 0 bases, with 9 bases between. Germline V gives CDR1 SEHNR, CDR2 FQNEAQ (reference sequence). The CDR3 sequence: CASSLVPRVNTEAFF. CDR3 in DNA: TGTGCCAGCAGCTTAGTCCCTAGAGTGAACACTGAAGCTTTCTTT. Variable domain in full (rest from reference TRBV7-9 and TRBJ1-1): DTGVSQNPRHKITKRGQNVTFRCDPISEHNRLYWYRQTLGQGPEFLTYFQNEAQLEKSRLLSDRFSAERPKGSFSTLEIQRTEQGDSAMYLCASSLVPRVNTEAFFGQGTRLTVV.

This clone came up once. This chain links TRBV27 with TRBJ1-3; D may be TRBD1 (6 bases). Germline CDR1 and CDR2: MNHEY and SMNVEV (reference sequence). The CDR3 has 13 amino acids. V was shortened by 5 bases and J by 4 bases, with 9 bases between the two germline ends. The CDR3 spells CASSPGVGNTIYF. CDR3 nucleotides: TGTGCCAGCAGTCCAGGGGTAGGAAACACCATATATTTT.

The rearrangement links TRBV3-1 (or the pseudogene TRBV3-2) to TRBJ1-5; no reliable D call. In germline, CDR1 is LGHDT, CDR2 YNNKEL (reference sequence). CDR3 size: 13 residues. V was clipped by 1 base and J by 7 bases, with 8 bases between them. The DNA of the CDR3 is TGTGCCAGCAGCCAAGTAGGACTCCAGCCCCAGCATTTT. Its protein is CASSQVGLQPQHF.

The DNA of the CDR3 is TGTGCCAGCAGCGAATGGGTGGGACAGGACACCTACGAGCAGTACTTC. The encoded protein is CASSEWVGQDTYEQYF. The chain couples TRBV7-2 to TRBJ2-7, with TRBD1 matching over 8 bases. Germline-derived CDR1 and CDR2 are SGHTA and FQGNSA. The CDR3 is 16 amino acids. The J segment lost 2 bases and the V segment lost 5 bases, leaving 11 bases of the junction unmatched.

V is TRBV18 and J is TRBJ1-1, with 11 bases aligning to TRBD1. Trimming removed 1 base from V and 4 bases from J; junction bases left unmatched: 5. Germline CDR1 and CDR2: KGHSH and LQKENI. This CDR3 region has 16 residues. This CDR3 is CASSPRDRGSGTEAFF. As DNA, the CDR3 is TGTGCCAGCTCACCACGGGACAGGGGGTCCGGCACTGAAGCTTTCTTT.

V is TRBV14 and J is TRBJ1-6; 9 nucleotides match TRBD1. The CDR3 is made up of 16 amino acids. Germline CDR1 and CDR2: SGHDN and FVKESK. V was pared by 1 base and J by 6 bases, with 4 bases of the junction left unmatched. CDR3 in DNA: TGTGCCAGCAGCCAAGGGTGGGACAGGGCTAATTCACCCCTCCACTTT. The encoded protein is CASSQGWDRANSPLHF.